This is a list of T cell receptor beta chains from one sample in a study of early T cells in non-severe SARS-CoV-2 infection. TCRdb reprocessed the 5' RACE reads with MiXCR, giving one entry per CDR3 protein. The sample shows more than 65,000 distinct CDR3 sequences, roughly 13% of them seen only once. Sequenced input: whole blood. The receptors come from an adult who was a healthcare worker with PCR-confirmed SARS-CoV-2 infection or an uninfected control (not recorded which). Both conserved end residues are part of each CDR3. Each record gives: V gene, D gene, clone size, J gene, CDR3 protein, CDR3 DNA. D genes are given only for firm matches. Where a row states a size, it is once, few, many or the class of an expanded clone; other rows omit it.

>TRBV10-3|-|many|TRBJ2-1
CAISGAGGQGYEQFF
TGTGCCATCAGTGGAGCTGGGGGGCAAGGGTATGAGCAGTTCTTC
>TRBV12-5|-|-|TRBJ2-5
CASGLETPIYDETQYF
TGTGCTAGTGGTTTGGAAACACCCATTTATGACGAGACCCAGTACTTC
>TRBV7-2|-|many|TRBJ1-2
CASSLQGLGGYTF
TGTGCCAGCAGCTTACAGGGGTTAGGTGGCTACACCTTC
>TRBV18|-|-|TRBJ1-5
CASSPLAGSNQPQHF
TGTGCCAGCTCACCATTGGCCGGTAGCAATCAGCCCCAGCATTTT
>TRBV7-2|-|many|TRBJ1-2
CASSPWQGTSGYTF
TGTGCCAGCAGCCCATGGCAAGGGACCTCTGGCTACACCTTC
>TRBV6-2/TRBV6-3|TRBD2|-|TRBJ2-2
CASSYDPAGGPGELFF
TGTGCCAGCAGTTACGACCCAGCGGGAGGGCCCGGGGAGCTGTTTTTT
>TRBV7-2|TRBD1|-|TRBJ1-3
CASSYGDRARNTIYF
TGTGCCAGCAGCTACGGGGACAGGGCCAGAAACACCATATATTTT
>TRBV12-3/TRBV12-4|-|-|TRBJ2-7
CASSFRSYEQYF
TGTGCCAGCAGTTTCAGGTCCTACGAGCAGTACTTC
>TRBV12-3/TRBV12-4|TRBD2|-|TRBJ2-1
CASIRSSGYEQFF
TGTGCCAGCATCAGGTCTAGCGGATACGAGCAGTTCTTC
>TRBV5-1|-|few|TRBJ1-5
CASSLGVSDNQPQHF
TGCGCCAGCAGCTTGGGCGTTTCCGACAATCAGCCCCAGCATTTT
>TRBV19|-|-|TRBJ1-5
CASSIETYSNQPQHF
TGTGCCAGTAGTATAGAGACTTATAGCAATCAGCCCCAGCATTTT
>TRBV7-2|TRBD1|many|TRBJ2-7
CASSLETGHPYEQYF
TGTGCCAGCAGCTTAGAGACAGGGCATCCCTACGAGCAGTACTTC
>TRBV18|TRBD1|-|TRBJ2-7
CASSSRQGDTTYEQYF
TGTGCCAGCTCATCCCGACAGGGGGACACTACGTACGAGCAGTACTTC
>TRBV18|TRBD2|few|TRBJ2-2
CASSRLAGGELFF
TGTGCCAGCTCACGACTAGCGGGCGGGGAGCTGTTTTTT
>TRBV12-3/TRBV12-4|-|-|TRBJ1-1
CASSLPPETEAFF
TGTGCCAGCAGTTTGCCCCCGGAAACTGAAGCTTTCTTT
>TRBV6-2/TRBV6-3|TRBD2|-|TRBJ2-3
CASSYSIPSGRIDTQYF
TGTGCCAGCAGTTACTCGATTCCTAGCGGGAGGATAGATACGCAGTATTTT